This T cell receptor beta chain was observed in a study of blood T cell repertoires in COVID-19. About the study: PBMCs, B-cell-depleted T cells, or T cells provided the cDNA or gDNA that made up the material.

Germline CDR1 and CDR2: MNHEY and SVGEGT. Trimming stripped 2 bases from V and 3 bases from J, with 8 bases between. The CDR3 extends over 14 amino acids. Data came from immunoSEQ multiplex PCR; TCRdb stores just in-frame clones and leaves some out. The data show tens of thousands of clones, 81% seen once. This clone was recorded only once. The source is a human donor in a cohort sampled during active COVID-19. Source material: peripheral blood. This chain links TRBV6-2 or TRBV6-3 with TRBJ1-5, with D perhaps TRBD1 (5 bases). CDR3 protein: CASSYATVNQPQHF. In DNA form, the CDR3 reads TGTGCCAGCAGTTACGCGACAGTCAATCAGCCCCAGCATTTT.